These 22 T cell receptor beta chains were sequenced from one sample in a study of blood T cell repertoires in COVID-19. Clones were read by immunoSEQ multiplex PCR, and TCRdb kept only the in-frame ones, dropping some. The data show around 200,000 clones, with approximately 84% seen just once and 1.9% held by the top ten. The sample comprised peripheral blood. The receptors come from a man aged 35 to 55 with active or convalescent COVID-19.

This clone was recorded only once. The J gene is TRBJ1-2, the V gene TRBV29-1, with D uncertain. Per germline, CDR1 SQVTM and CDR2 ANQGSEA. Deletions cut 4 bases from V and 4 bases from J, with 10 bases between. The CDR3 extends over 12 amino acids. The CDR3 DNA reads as TGCAGCGTTGTCGGGATTGCCTATGGCTACACCTTC. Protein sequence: CSVVGIAYGYTF.

The CDR3 DNA follows: TGTGCCAGCAGTGTAAGATGGCACGCTTTCTTT. Residues: CASSVRWHAFF. This sequence joins TRBV2 and TRBJ1-1; no firm D call. This CDR3 has 11 amino acids. V was cut by 4 bases and J by 11 bases, with 11 bases left in between. Germline CDR1 is SNHLY and CDR2 is FYNNEI.

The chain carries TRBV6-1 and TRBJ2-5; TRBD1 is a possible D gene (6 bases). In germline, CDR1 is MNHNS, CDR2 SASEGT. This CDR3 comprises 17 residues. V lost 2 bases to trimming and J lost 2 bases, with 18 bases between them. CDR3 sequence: CASSESQGTYIQETQYF. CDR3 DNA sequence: TGTGCCAGCAGTGAATCACAGGGAACATACATACAAGAGACCCAGTACTTC.

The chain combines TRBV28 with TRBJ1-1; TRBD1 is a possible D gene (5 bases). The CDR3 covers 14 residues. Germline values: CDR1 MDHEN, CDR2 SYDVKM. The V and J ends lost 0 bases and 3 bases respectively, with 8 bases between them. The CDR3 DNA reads TGTGCCAGCAGTTTATGGGGGGGTTACACTGAAGCTTTCTTT. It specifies CASSLWGGYTEAFF.

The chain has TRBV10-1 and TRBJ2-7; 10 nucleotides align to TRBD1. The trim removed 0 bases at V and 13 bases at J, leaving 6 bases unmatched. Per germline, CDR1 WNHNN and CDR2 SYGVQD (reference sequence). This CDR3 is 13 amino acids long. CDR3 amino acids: CASSESPGTGEYF. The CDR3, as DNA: TGCGCCAGCAGTGAGTCCCCCGGGACAGGGGAATACTTC.

In DNA form, the CDR3 reads TGTGCCAGCTCCCACAGAGCAGGGATCTCAGGCATCCACGAGCAGTACTTC. Translated: CASSHRAGISGIHEQYF. The rearrangement uses TRBV18 and TRBJ2-7, with D tentatively TRBD1 (5 bases). With 6 bases removed from V and 5 bases from J, the gap between germline ends came to 26 bases. CDR1 is KGHSH, CDR2 LQKENI, per germline. The CDR3 extends over 17 amino acids.

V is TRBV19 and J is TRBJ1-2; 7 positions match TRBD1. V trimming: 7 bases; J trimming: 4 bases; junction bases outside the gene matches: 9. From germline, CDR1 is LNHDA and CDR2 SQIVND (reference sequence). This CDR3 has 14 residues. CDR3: CASTTPSGGYGYTF. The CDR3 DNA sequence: TGTGCCAGTACCACCCCCTCAGGGGGCTATGGCTACACCTTC.

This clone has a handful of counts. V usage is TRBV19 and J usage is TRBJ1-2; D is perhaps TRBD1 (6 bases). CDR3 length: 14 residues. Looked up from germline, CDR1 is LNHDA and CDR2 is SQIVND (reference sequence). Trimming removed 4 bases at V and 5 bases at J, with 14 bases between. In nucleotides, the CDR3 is TGTGCCAGTAGTACGGGGGGCGCGGGGTATGGCTACACCTTC. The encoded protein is CASSTGGAGYGYTF.

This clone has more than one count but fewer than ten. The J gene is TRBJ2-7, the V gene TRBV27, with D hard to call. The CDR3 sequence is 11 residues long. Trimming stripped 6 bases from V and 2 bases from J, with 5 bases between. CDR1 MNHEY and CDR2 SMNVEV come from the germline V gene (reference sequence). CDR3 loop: CASRTTYEQYF. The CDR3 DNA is TGTGCCAGCAGAACTACCTACGAGCAGTACTTC.

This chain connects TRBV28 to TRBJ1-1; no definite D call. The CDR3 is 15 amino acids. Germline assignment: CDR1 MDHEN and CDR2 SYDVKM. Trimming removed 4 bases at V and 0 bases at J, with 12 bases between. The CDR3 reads CASSSGGSMNTEAFF. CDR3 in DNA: TGTGCCAGCAGTTCCGGAGGATCTATGAACACTGAAGCTTTCTTT.

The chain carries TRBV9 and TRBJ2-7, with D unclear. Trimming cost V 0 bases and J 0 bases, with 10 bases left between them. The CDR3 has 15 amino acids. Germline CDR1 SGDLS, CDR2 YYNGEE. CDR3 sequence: CASSVGQPSSYEQYF. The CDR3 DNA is TGTGCCAGCAGCGTAGGACAACCAAGCTCCTACGAGCAGTACTTC.

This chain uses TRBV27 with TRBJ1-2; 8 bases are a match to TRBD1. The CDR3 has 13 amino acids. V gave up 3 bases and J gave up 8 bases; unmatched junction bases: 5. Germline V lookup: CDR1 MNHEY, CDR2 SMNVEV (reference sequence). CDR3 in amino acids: CASSFPGGFGYTF. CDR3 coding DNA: TGTGCCAGCAGTTTTCCAGGGGGCTTCGGCTACACCTTC.

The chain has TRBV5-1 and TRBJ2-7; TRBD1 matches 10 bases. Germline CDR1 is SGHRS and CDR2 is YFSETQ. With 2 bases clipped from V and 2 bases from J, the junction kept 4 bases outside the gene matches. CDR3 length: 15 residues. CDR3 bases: TGCGCCAGCAGCTTAGGGACAGGGGATACCTACGAGCAGTACTTC. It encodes CASSLGTGDTYEQYF. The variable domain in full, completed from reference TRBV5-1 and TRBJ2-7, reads KAGVTQTPRYLIKTRGQQVTLSCSPISGHRSVSWYQQTPGQGLQFLFEYFSETQRNKGNFPGRFSGRQFSNSRSEMNVSTLELGDSALYLCASSLGTGDTYEQYFGPGTRLTVT.

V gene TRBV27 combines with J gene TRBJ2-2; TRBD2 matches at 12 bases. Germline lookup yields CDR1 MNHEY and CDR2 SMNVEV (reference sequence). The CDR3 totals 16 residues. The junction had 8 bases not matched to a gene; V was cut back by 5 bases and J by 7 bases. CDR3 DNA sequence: TGTGCCAGCAGTGGACTAGCGGGACGATGGGGCGGGGAGCTGTTTTTT. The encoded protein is CASSGLAGRWGGELFF.

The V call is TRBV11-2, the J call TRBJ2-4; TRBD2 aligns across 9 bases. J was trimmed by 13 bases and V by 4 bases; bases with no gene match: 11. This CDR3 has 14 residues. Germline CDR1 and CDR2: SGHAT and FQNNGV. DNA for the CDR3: TGTGCCAGCAGCTCCTCGGGGGCTAGCGGGATGCAGTACTTC. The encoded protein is CASSSSGASGMQYF.

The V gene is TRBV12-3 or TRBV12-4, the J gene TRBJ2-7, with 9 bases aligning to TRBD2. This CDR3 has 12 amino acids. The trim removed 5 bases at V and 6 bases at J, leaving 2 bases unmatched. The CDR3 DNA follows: TGTGCCAGCAGTCGAGCGGGGGGCGAGCAGTACTTC. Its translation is CASSRAGGEQYF.

CDR3 DNA: TGTGCCAGCAGCATCGGACTAGCGACGCAGTATTTT. Its translation: CASSIGLATQYF. V and J are TRBV5-6 and TRBJ2-3; 9 positions match TRBD2. This CDR3 has 12 residues. V shed 4 bases, J shed 9 bases, and the junction held 3 bases outside the gene matches. CDR1 is SGHDT and CDR2 is YYEEEE in the germline V gene. Full variable domain (rest looked up from reference TRBV5-6 and TRBJ2-3): DAGVTQSPTHLIKTRGQQVTLRCSPKSGHDTVSWYQQALGQGPQFIFQYYEEEERQRGNFPDRFSGHQFPNYSSELNVNALLLGDSALYLCASSIGLATQYFGPGTRLTVL.

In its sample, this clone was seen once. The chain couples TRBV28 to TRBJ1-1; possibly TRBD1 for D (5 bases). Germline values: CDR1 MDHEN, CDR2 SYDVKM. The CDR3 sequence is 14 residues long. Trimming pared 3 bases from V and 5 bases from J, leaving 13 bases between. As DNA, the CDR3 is TGTGCCAGCAGTTTTCGGGGGGGGTTTACTGAAGCTTTCTTT. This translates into CASSFRGGFTEAFF.

The CDR3 reads CASSPLAGGTNEQFF. CDR3 nucleotide sequence: TGTGCCAGTTCCCCTCTAGCGGGGGGCACTAATGAGCAGTTCTTC. The gene calls are TRBV19 and TRBJ2-1; TRBD2 matches 11 bases. The CDR3 has 15 residues. Trimming cost V 8 bases and J 7 bases; bases outside gene matches: 10. CDR1 and CDR2 (germline): LNHDA, SQIVND (reference sequence).

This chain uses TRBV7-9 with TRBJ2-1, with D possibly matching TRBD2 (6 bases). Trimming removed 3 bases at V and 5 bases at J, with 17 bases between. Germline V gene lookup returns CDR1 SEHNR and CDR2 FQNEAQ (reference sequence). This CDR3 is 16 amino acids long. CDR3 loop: CASSFWLERANNEQFF. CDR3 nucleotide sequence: TGTGCCAGCAGCTTCTGGTTGGAGCGGGCCAACAATGAGCAGTTCTTC.

The CDR3: CASSPVRGGLDTQYF. For the CDR3, the DNA is TGTGCCAGCAGCCCGGTGCGGGGGGGCCTGGATACGCAGTATTTT. The chain has TRBV11-3 and TRBJ2-3; 9 positions match TRBD2. CDR3 size: 15 residues. Germline lookup yields CDR1 SGHNT and CDR2 YENEEA. J was trimmed by 6 bases and V by 5 bases; bases with no gene match: 9. Complete variable domain (other parts from reference TRBV11-3 and TRBJ2-3): EAGVVQSPRYKIIEKKQPVAFWCNPISGHNTLYWYLQNLGQGPELLIRYENEEAVDDSQLPKDRFSAERLKGVDSTLKIQPAELGDSAVYLCASSPVRGGLDTQYFGPGTRLTVL.

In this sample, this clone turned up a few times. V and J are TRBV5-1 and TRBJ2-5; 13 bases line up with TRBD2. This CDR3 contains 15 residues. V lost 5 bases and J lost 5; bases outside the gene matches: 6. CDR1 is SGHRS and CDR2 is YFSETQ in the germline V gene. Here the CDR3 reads CASRPGLAGVETQYF. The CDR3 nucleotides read TGCGCCAGCAGACCAGGACTAGCGGGAGTGGAGACCCAGTACTTC.